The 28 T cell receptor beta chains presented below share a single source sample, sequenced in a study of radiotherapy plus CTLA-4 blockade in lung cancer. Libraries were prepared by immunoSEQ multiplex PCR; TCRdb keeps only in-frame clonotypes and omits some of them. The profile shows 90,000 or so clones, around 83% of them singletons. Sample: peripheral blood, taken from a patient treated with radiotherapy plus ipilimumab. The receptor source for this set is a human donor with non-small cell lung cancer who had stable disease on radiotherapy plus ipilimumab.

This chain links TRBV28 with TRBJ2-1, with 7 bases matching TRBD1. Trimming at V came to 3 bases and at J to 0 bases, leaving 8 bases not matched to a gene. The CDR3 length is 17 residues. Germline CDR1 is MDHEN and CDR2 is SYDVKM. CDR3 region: CASSFAPGQNSYNEQFF. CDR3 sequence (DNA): TGTGCCAGCAGTTTCGCCCCGGGACAGAACTCCTACAATGAGCAGTTCTTC.

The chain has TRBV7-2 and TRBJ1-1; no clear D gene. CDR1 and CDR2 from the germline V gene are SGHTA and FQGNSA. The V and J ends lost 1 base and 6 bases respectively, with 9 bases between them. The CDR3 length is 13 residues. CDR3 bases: TGTGCCAGCAGCTTAGGGGCCAGGCCTGAAGCTTTCTTT. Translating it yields CASSLGARPEAFF.

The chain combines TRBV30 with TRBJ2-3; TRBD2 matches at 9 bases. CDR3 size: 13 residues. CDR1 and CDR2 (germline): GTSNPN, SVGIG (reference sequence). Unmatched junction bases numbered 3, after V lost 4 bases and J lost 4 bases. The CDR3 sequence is CAWTQREADTQYF. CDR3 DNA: TGTGCCTGGACCCAGCGGGAGGCAGATACGCAGTATTTT.

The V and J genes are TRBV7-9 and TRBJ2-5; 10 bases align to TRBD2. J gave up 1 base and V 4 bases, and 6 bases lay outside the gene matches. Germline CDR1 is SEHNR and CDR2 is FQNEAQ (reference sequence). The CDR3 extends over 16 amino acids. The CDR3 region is CASSSSPSGGQETQYF. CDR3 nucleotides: TGTGCCAGCAGCTCCTCCCCTAGCGGGGGCCAAGAGACCCAGTACTTC.

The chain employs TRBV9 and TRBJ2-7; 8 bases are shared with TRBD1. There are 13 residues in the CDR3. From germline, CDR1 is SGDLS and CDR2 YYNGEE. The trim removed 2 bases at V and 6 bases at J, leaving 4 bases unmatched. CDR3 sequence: CASSVGQGGEQYF. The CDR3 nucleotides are TGTGCCAGCAGCGTCGGACAGGGTGGCGAGCAGTACTTC. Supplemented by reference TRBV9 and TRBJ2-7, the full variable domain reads DSGVTQTPKHLITATGQRVTLRCSPRSGDLSVYWYQQSLDQGLQFLIQYYNGEERAKGNILERFSAQQFPDLHSELNLSSLELGDSALYFCASSVGQGGEQYFGPGTRLTVT.

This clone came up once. CDR3 DNA sequence: TGCGCCAGCAGCTCCGGTGGGGGACCCGGGGCCAACGTCCTGACTTTC. This sequence encodes CASSSGGGPGANVLTF. The chain carries TRBV5-1 and TRBJ2-6; D may correspond to TRBD1 or TRBD2 (5 bases each). The CDR3 is 16 residues long. Trimming shortened V by 3 bases and J by 4 bases, and 14 bases separated the two germline ends. Germline V gene data show CDR1 as SGHRS and CDR2 as YFSETQ.

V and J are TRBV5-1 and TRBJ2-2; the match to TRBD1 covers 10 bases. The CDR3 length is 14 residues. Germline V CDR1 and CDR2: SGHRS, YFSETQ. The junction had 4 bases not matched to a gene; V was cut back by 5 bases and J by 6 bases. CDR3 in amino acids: CASSGQGESGELFF. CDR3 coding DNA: TGCGCCAGCAGTGGACAGGGGGAGTCCGGGGAGCTGTTTTTT.

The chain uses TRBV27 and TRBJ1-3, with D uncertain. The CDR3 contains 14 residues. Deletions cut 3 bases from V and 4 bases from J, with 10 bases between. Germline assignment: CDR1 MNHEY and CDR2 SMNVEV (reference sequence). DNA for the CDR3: TGTGCCAGCAGTTTCTCCCTCCAGGGAAACACCATATATTTT. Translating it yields CASSFSLQGNTIYF.

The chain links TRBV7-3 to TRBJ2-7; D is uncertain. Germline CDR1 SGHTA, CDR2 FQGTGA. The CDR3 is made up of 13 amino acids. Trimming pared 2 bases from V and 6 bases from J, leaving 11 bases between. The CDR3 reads CASSLLGLSEQYF. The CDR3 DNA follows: TGTGCCAGCAGCTTACTGGGGTTATCCGAGCAGTACTTC.

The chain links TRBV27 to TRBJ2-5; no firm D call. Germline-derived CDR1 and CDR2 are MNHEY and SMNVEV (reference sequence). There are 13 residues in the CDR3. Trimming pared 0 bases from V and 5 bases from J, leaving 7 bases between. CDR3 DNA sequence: TGTGCCAGCAGTTTATCAGGGTACGAGACCCAGTACTTC. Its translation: CASSLSGYETQYF.

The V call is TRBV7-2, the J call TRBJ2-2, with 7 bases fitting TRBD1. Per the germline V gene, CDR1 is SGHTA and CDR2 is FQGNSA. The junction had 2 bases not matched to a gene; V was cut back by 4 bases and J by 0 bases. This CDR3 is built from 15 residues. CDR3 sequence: CASSWDSSNTGELFF. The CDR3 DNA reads TGTGCCAGCAGCTGGGACAGCTCGAACACCGGGGAGCTGTTTTTT.

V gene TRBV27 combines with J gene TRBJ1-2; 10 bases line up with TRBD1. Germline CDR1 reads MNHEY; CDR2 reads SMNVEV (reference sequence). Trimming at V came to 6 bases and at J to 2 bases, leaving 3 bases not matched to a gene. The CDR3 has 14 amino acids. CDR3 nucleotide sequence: TGTGCCAGCAGATGGGACAGGGGAAACTATGGCTACACCTTC. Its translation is CASRWDRGNYGYTF.

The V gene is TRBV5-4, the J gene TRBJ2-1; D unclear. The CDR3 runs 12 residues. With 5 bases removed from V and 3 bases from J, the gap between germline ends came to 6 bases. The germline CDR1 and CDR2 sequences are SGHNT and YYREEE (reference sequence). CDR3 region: CASRRDYNEQFF. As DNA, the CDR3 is TGTGCCAGCAGAAGGGACTACAATGAGCAGTTCTTC.

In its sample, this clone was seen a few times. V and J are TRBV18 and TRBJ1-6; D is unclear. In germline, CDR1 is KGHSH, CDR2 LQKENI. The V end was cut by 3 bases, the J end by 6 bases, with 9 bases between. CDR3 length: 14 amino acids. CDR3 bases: TGTGCCAGCTCACCGGAGAGCGCTAATTCACCCCTCCACTTT. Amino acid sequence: CASSPESANSPLHF.

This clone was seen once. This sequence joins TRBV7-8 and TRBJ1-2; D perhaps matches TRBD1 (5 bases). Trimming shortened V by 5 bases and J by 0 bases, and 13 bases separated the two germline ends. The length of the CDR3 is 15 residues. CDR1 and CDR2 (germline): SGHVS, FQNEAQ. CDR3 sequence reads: CASSIRDGSNYGYTF. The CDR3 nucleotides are TGTGCCAGCAGCATCCGGGACGGCTCTAACTATGGCTACACCTTC.

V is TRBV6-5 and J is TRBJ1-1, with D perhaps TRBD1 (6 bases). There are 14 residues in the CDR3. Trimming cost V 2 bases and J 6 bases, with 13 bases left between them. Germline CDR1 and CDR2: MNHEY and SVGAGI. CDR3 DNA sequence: TGTGCCAGCAGTTACGGGGGCACGATTCCTGAAGCTTTCTTT. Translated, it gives CASSYGGTIPEAFF.

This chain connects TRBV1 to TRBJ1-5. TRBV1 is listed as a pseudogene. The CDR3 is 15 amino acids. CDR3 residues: CTSSPLAPEEQPQHF. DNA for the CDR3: TGCACCAGCAGCCCCCTCGCCCCTGAGGAGCAGCCCCAGCATTTT.

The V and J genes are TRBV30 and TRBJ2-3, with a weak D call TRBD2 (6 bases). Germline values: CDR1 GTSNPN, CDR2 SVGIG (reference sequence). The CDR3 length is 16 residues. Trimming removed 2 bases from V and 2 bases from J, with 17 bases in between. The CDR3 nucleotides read TGTGCCTGGAGTCTAGGGAACCCGCGGGACACAGATACGCAGTATTTT. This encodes CAWSLGNPRDTDTQYF.

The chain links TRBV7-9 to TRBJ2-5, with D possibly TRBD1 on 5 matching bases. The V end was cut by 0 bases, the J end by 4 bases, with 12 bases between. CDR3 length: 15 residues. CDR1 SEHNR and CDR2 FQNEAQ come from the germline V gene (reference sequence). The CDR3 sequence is CASSLAWRQPETQYF. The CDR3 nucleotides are TGTGCCAGCAGCTTAGCTTGGCGACAGCCAGAGACCCAGTACTTC.

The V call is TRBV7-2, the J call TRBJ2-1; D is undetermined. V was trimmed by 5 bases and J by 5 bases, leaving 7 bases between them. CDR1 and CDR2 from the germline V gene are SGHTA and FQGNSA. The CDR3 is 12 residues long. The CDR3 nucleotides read TGTGCCAGCAGCCTGGCCCACAATGAGCAGTTCTTC. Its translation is CASSLAHNEQFF.

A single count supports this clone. The CDR3 here is CASSLMTSRPSEQYF. Written as DNA, the CDR3 is TGTGCCAGCAGTTTAATGACTAGTCGGCCGAGCGAGCAGTACTTC. The rearrangement joins TRBV27 to TRBJ2-7; perhaps TRBD2 as D (6 bases). V was shortened by 2 bases and J by 6 bases, with 17 bases between the two germline ends. CDR1 is MNHEY, CDR2 SMNVEV, per germline (reference sequence). This CDR3 has 15 residues.

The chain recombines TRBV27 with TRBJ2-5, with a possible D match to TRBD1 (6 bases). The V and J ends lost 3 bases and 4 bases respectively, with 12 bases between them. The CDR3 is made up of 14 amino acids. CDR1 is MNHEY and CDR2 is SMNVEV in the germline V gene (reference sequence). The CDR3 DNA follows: TGTGCCAGCAGTTTGTCAGGGGTGGTAGAGACCCAGTACTTC. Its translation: CASSLSGVVETQYF.

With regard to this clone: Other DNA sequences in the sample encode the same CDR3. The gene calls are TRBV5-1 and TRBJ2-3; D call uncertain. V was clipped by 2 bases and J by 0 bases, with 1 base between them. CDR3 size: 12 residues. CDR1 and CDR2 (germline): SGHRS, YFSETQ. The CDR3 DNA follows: TGCGCCAGCAGCTTAAGCACAGATACGCAGTATTTT. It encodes CASSLSTDTQYF.

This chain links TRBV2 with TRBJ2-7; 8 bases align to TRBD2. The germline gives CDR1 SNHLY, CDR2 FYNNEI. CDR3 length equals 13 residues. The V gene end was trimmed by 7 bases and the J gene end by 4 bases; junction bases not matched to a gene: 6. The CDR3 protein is CASTGGASYEQYF. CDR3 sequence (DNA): TGTGCCAGCACCGGGGGGGCTAGTTACGAGCAGTACTTC.

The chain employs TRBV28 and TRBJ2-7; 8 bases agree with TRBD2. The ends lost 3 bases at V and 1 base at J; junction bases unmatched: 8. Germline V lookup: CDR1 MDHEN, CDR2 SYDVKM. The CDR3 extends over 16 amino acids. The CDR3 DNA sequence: TGTGCCAGCAGTTTCACGACTAGCGCGCCGTCCTACGAGCAGTACTTC. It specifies CASSFTTSAPSYEQYF.

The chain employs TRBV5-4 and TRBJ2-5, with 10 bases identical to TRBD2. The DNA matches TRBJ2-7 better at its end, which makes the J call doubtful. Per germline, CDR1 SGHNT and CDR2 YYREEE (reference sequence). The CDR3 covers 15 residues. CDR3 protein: CASSLKLAGHYEQYF. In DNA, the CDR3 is TGTGCCAGCAGCTTGAAACTAGCGGGGCACTACGAGCAGTACTTC.

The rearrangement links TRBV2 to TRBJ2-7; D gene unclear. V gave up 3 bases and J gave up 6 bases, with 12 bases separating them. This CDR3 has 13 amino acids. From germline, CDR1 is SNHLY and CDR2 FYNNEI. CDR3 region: CASSEYEKGEQYF. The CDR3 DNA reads TGTGCCAGCAGTGAGTACGAAAAGGGCGAGCAGTACTTC.

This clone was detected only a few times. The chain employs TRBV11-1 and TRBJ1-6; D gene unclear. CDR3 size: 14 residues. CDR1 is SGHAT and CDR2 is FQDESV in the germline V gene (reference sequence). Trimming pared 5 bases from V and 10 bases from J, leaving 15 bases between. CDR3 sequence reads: CASSAGSSSSPLHF. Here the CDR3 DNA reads TGTGCCAGCAGCGCGGGGTCTTCGAGCTCACCCCTCCACTTT. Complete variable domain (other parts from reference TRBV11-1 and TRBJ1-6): EAEVAQSPRYKITEKSQAVAFWCDPISGHATLYWYRQILGQGPELLVQFQDESVVDDSQLPKDRFSAERLKGVDSTLKIQPAELGDSAMYLCASSAGSSSSPLHFGNGTRLTVT.